These T cell receptor beta chains were read from a single sample in a study of cytomegalovirus exposure and HLA in healthy donors. Method: immunoSEQ multiplex PCR; TCRdb's copy keeps in-frame clones and lacks some. Among 140,000 to 150,000 clones listed, 61% were seen once. Material for sequencing was PBMCs. The receptors come from a male donor in good health and CMV-seronegative. Both conserved end residues are part of each CDR3. The order of the fields is V gene, J gene, clone size, D gene, CDR3 protein, CDR3 DNA. The D gene is left open where the match is weak. Expanded clones get a size class; other rows say once, few or many, or leave the size out.

TRBV11-2,TRBJ2-1,-,TRBD2,CASSRGASGGGEQFF,TGTGCCAGCAGCAGGGGGGCTAGCGGGGGTGGTGAGCAGTTCTTC
TRBV4-2,TRBJ2-1,-,TRBD2,CASSQKRGRYNEQFF,TGTGCCAGCAGCCAAAAGCGGGGCCGATACAATGAGCAGTTCTTC
TRBV19,TRBJ2-4,-,-,CASAKGGDGIQYF,TGTGCCAGTGCCAAAGGGGGAGATGGGATTCAGTACTTC
TRBV4-3,TRBJ1-2,once,TRBD1,CASSQDPGQGLGGYTF,TGCGCCAGCAGCCAAGATCCGGGACAGGGGCTTGGAGGCTACACCTTC
TRBV27,TRBJ1-2,-,TRBD1,CASSSHLTGSGGNGYTF,TGTGCCAGCAGTTCCCACTTGACAGGGAGCGGCGGGAATGGCTACACCTTC
TRBV19,TRBJ2-7,-,TRBD1,CASTGTGAYEQYF,TGTGCCAGTACCGGGACAGGGGCCTACGAGCAGTACTTC
TRBV19,TRBJ1-1,-,-,CASSSRRSTEAFF,TGTGCCAGTAGTTCCCGGAGGAGCACTGAAGCTTTCTTT
TRBV2,TRBJ2-4,few,-,CASLSPGLKAKNIQYF,TGTGCCAGCTTGTCTCCGGGACTCAAGGCCAAAAACATTCAGTACTTC
TRBV6-5,TRBJ1-5,-,-,CASSYGQEGQPQHF,TGTGCCAGCAGTTACGGGCAGGAGGGCCAGCCCCAGCATTTT
TRBV2,TRBJ1-1,few,-,CASSVFAEAFF,TGTGCCAGCAGTGTCTTTGCTGAAGCTTTCTTT
TRBV13,TRBJ2-7,once,-,CASSSARSYEQYF,TGTGCCAGCAGCTCCGCGAGGTCCTACGAGCAGTACTTC
TRBV10-3,TRBJ2-5,-,TRBD1,CAIRRQGVEETQYF,TGTGCCATCAGGAGACAGGGGGTGGAGGAGACCCAGTACTTC
TRBV7-6,TRBJ2-3,few,TRBD2,CASSRTSGGILTDTQYF,TGTGCCAGCAGCAGAACTAGCGGGGGGATCCTCACAGATACGCAGTATTTT
TRBV6-5,TRBJ2-5,-,TRBD1,CASRREQGFRETQYF,TGTGCCAGCAGGAGAGAACAGGGGTTCCGGGAGACCCAGTACTTC
TRBV19,TRBJ2-3,-,-,CASYGGRSTDTQYF,TGTGCCAGTTATGGAGGCCGGAGCACAGATACGCAGTATTTT
TRBV10-3,TRBJ2-7,once,-,CAISGKGETYEQYF,TGTGCCATCAGTGGCAAAGGGGAAACCTACGAGCAGTACTTC
TRBV21-1,TRBJ2-3,-,-,CAREVGGACCDTQYF,TGTGCCAGAGAGGTCGGGGGGGCGTGTTGCGATACGCAGTATTTT
TRBV7-9,TRBJ1-4,-,TRBD1,CASSIGGTATNEKLFF,TGTGCCAGCAGCATAGGGGGCACTGCAACTAATGAAAAACTGTTTTTT
TRBV10-3,TRBJ1-2,-,TRBD1,CAIRTGGTDEGYTF,TGTGCCATCAGGACAGGGGGGACCGATGAGGGCTACACCTTC
TRBV6-6,TRBJ2-1,-,TRBD2,CAIGTSGRQFF,TGTGCCATCGGGACTAGCGGCCGGCAGTTCTTC
TRBV9,TRBJ1-3,few,-,CASSVEDSPYSGNTIYF,TGTGCCAGCAGCGTAGAGGATAGCCCATACTCTGGAAACACCATATATTTT
TRBV5-5,TRBJ1-1,-,-,CASSLLRNTEAFF,TGTGCCAGCAGCTTGCTCAGGAACACTGAAGCTTTCTTT
TRBV9,TRBJ2-5,-,-,CASSLAPVQETQYF,TGTGCCAGCAGTTTAGCCCCAGTTCAAGAGACCCAGTACTTC
TRBV7-6,TRBJ2-7,-,TRBD2,CASSLDRRLAGSYEQYF,TGTGCCAGCAGCTTAGATCGTCGGCTAGCGGGGAGCTACGAGCAGTACTTC
TRBV2,TRBJ2-1,-,TRBD2,CASKRLAGAYNEQFF,TGTGCCAGCAAGAGACTAGCGGGGGCCTACAATGAGCAGTTCTTC
TRBV4-1,TRBJ2-7,-,TRBD1,CASSQDFGTGGLYEQYF,TGCGCCAGCAGCCAAGATTTTGGGACAGGGGGTCTATACGAGCAGTACTTC
TRBV28,TRBJ2-2,-,-,CASSLLINGELFF,TGTGCCAGCAGTTTACTAATTAACGGGGAGCTGTTTTTT
TRBV5-6,TRBJ1-1,few,-,CASSLYPQEDTEAFF,TGTGCCAGCAGCTTGTATCCCCAGGAGGACACTGAAGCTTTCTTT
TRBV7-2,TRBJ2-1,-,-,CASSYDSPNEQFF,TGTGCCAGCAGCTACGACAGTCCCAATGAGCAGTTCTTC
TRBV4-3,TRBJ2-3,-,TRBD2,CASSQDLGAGGTDTQYF,TGCGCCAGCAGCCAAGATTTAGGGGCGGGGGGCACAGATACGCAGTATTTT
TRBV7-3,TRBJ2-5,-,-,CASSRSPGGQETQYF,TGTGCCAGCAGCCGTTCTCCAGGGGGGCAAGAGACCCAGTACTTC
TRBV19,TRBJ1-1,once,TRBD1,CASSIEGGRLWMNTEAFF,TGTGCCAGTAGTATAGAAGGGGGCAGGCTATGGATGAACACTGAAGCTTTCTTT
TRBV27,TRBJ2-7,-,TRBD1,CASSLYRGSYEQYF,TGTGCCAGCAGTTTATACAGGGGCTCCTACGAGCAGTACTTC
TRBV19,TRBJ1-2,-,-,CTSSIRTANYGYTF,TGTACCAGTAGTATACGGACAGCTAACTATGGCTACACCTTC
TRBV4-1,TRBJ1-1,-,-,CASSQVLGGISTEAFF,TGCGCCAGCAGCCAAGTCCTTGGGGGGATCTCGACTGAAGCTTTCTTT
TRBV2,TRBJ2-3,-,-,CASSEGGPLGTDTQYF,TGTGCCAGCAGTGAGGGGGGACCTTTGGGCACAGATACGCAGTATTTT
TRBV6-5,TRBJ1-1,-,TRBD1,CASSARQGDTEAFF,TGTGCCAGCAGTGCAAGACAGGGGGACACTGAAGCTTTCTTT
TRBV4-1,TRBJ2-6,-,TRBD1,CASSPEPPGQGLFGANVLTF,TGCGCCAGCAGCCCGGAGCCTCCGGGACAGGGTTTGTTCGGGGCCAACGTCCTGACTTTC
TRBV19,TRBJ1-5,few,TRBD1,CASSWTGGYQPQHF,TGTGCCAGTAGTTGGACAGGGGGTTATCAGCCCCAGCATTTT
TRBV7-2,TRBJ2-7,-,TRBD1,CASSLAGQGVYEQYF,TGTGCCAGCAGCTTAGCGGGTCAGGGGGTATACGAGCAGTACTTC
TRBV5-5,TRBJ2-5,-,TRBD2,CASSRRGTRDQETQYF,TGTGCCAGCAGCCGACGCGGGACTAGAGACCAAGAGACCCAGTACTTC